One and the same sample provided the 23 T cell receptor beta chains below, sequenced in a study of shared clonotypes between healthy human individuals. Sequencing used immunoSEQ multiplex PCR; TCRdb keeps in-frame clones, though not all of them. The table includes millions of clones, about 95% detected once. CD8 cells regarded as naive lacked CD45RO, were positively chosen for CCR7, and omitted terminally differentiated effector memory CD45RA+ cells. The sample was naive CD8+ T cells sorted from blood. The receptors come from a man between 18 and 29 years old in good health.

This chain uses TRBV30 with TRBJ2-7, with 11 bases matching TRBD2. The CDR3 totals 19 residues. Germline V lookup: CDR1 GTSNPN, CDR2 SVGIG (reference sequence). The V gene end was trimmed by 1 base and the J gene end by 1 base; junction bases not matched to a gene: 15. The CDR3, as DNA: TGTGCCTGGAGTGAGCCCCAAGGACTAGCGGGCCTCTGGTCCTACGAGCAGTACTTC. It specifies CAWSEPQGLAGLWSYEQYF.

The chain combines TRBV30 with TRBJ1-6, with unresolved D. The V and J ends lost 7 bases and 7 bases respectively, with 17 bases between them. Germline V CDR1 and CDR2: GTSNPN, SVGIG (reference sequence). The CDR3 sequence is 14 residues long. The CDR3 loop reads CAFLVQWMNSPLHF. The CDR3 DNA reads TGTGCCTTCCTAGTTCAGTGGATGAATTCACCCCTCCACTTT.

This chain links TRBV12-5 with TRBJ2-7, with a weak D call TRBD2 (6 bases). The CDR3 length is 13 residues. The germline V gene encodes CDR1 LGHNT and CDR2 FRNRAP. Deletions cut 6 bases from V and 3 bases from J, with 12 bases between. The chain's CDR3 is CASGPGLLYEQYF. In nucleotides, the CDR3 is TGTGCTAGTGGCCCGGGACTTCTCTACGAGCAGTACTTC.

CDR3 region: CASSYLGSGNTIYF. In DNA form, the CDR3 reads TGTGCCAGCAGTTACCTGGGGTCTGGAAACACCATATATTTT. The V gene is TRBV6-5, the J gene TRBJ1-3, with D unresolved. Between the trimmed V and J ends, which lost 2 bases and 1 base, there was a span of 6 bases. This CDR3 comprises 14 residues. Germline V lookup: CDR1 MNHEY, CDR2 SVGAGI.

This clone was recorded once. CDR3 coding DNA: TGTGCCAGCAGGAGCCGAGGGGGGTTGAGCGAAAAACTGTTTTTT. Its translation: CASRSRGGLSEKLFF. V is TRBV7-9 and J is TRBJ1-4; D possibly corresponds to TRBD1 (6 bases). V lost 6 bases to trimming and J lost 8 bases, with 19 bases between them. CDR3 size: 15 residues. CDR1 is SEHNR and CDR2 is FQNEAQ in the germline V gene (reference sequence).

With respect to this clone: In the same sample, other DNA sequences code for this CDR3. This chain uses TRBV15 with TRBJ2-1; tentative D call: TRBD2 (6 bases). The CDR3 length is 13 residues. CDR1 and CDR2 (germline): LNHNV, YYDKDF (reference sequence). The V and J ends lost 3 bases and 4 bases respectively, with 7 bases between them. Written as DNA, the CDR3 is TGTGCCACCAGCAGGGAGGGTTACAATGAGCAGTTCTTC. This encodes CATSREGYNEQFF.

The J gene is TRBJ2-7, the V gene TRBV30, with 8 bases matching TRBD1. V trimming: 0 bases; J trimming: 6 bases; junction bases outside the gene matches: 10. Germline CDR1 GTSNPN, CDR2 SVGIG (reference sequence). The CDR3 length is 15 residues. CDR3 loop: CAWSVTRGHLSEQYF. The CDR3 coding sequence is TGTGCCTGGAGTGTAACCAGGGGGCATCTATCCGAGCAGTACTTC.

On this clone: A single base separates this from a much larger clone, so it may be a read error. Additional DNA sequences in this sample encode the identical CDR3. The genes are TRBV5-6 and TRBJ2-7, with D hard to call. In germline, CDR1 is SGHDT, CDR2 YYEEEE. Trimming left V 2 bases short and J 3 bases short, with 6 bases between. The CDR3 length is 12 residues. CDR3 DNA sequence: TGTGCCAGCAGCTTAGCCGACTACGAGCAGTACTTC. It codes for CASSLADYEQYF.

The chain links TRBV9 to TRBJ2-6; tentatively, D is TRBD1 (5 bases). The CDR3 length is 16 residues. The germline V gene has CDR1 SGDLS and CDR2 YYNGEE. The germline V and J ends were trimmed by 4 bases and 0 bases, with 11 bases remaining between them. CDR3 bases: TGTGCCAGCAGCCCTTACAGGTTCTCTGGGGCCAACGTCCTGACTTTC. Translating gives CASSPYRFSGANVLTF.

Notes on this clone: Other nucleotide sequences from this sample produce the same CDR3. The chain uses TRBV9 and TRBJ2-3; no clear D gene. Germline CDR1 reads SGDLS; CDR2 reads YYNGEE. This CDR3 has 14 residues. V lost 3 bases and J lost 1, with 9 bases in between. CDR3 DNA: TGTGCCAGCAGCGGTGGGTTAGGCACAGATACGCAGTATTTT. This sequence encodes CASSGGLGTDTQYF.

A remark on this clone: Other DNA sequences in this sample translate to the same CDR3. The V call is TRBV6-5, the J call TRBJ2-6; 7 nucleotides align to TRBD1. The CDR3 is 15 residues long. The germline V gene encodes CDR1 MNHEY and CDR2 SVGAGI. V was pared by 6 bases and J by 0 bases, with 2 bases of the junction left unmatched. The CDR3: CASRNRGSGANVLTF. DNA of the CDR3: TGTGCCAGCAGGAACAGGGGCTCTGGGGCCAACGTCCTGACTTTC.

This clone was seen only once. The V and J genes are TRBV7-8 and TRBJ2-2; TRBD2 aligns across 8 bases. From germline, CDR1 is SGHVS and CDR2 FQNEAQ. With V trimmed by 4 bases and J by 6 bases, 13 bases remained unmatched. This CDR3 spans 17 amino acids. The CDR3 here is CASSSLGAGVGAGELFF. The CDR3 nucleotides read TGTGCCAGCAGCTCCCTAGGAGCGGGAGTAGGTGCCGGGGAGCTGTTTTTT.

The CDR3 spells CASSYWRDSTGELFF. Written as DNA, the CDR3 is TGTGCCAGCAGTTATTGGCGAGACTCGACCGGGGAGCTGTTTTTT. The chain employs TRBV6-5 and TRBJ2-2; no clear D gene. The CDR3 is made up of 15 amino acids. Trimming pared 3 bases from V and 5 bases from J, leaving 13 bases between. Germline V gene sequence: CDR1 MNHEY, CDR2 SVGAGI.

V and J are TRBV7-9 and TRBJ1-3, with 7 bases matching TRBD1. This CDR3 is 16 amino acids long. The germline CDR1 and CDR2 sequences are SEHNR and FQNEAQ (reference sequence). With V trimmed by 5 bases and J by 0 bases, 7 bases remained unmatched. The CDR3 is CASSTPGQPSGNTIYF. Here the CDR3 DNA reads TGTGCCAGCAGCACCCCGGGACAGCCCTCTGGAAACACCATATATTTT.

The genes are TRBV6-1 and TRBJ2-7; D remains unclear. This CDR3 has 13 residues. Per germline, CDR1 MNHNS and CDR2 SASEGT. Trimming cost V 2 bases and J 4 bases, with 9 bases left between them. The DNA for the CDR3 is TGTGCCAGCAGTGAACGCCGACTTTACGAGCAGTACTTC. Its protein product is CASSERRLYEQYF.

The chain recombines TRBV10-3 with TRBJ1-2, with D uncertain. Trimming left V 3 bases short and J 6 bases short, with 5 bases between. From germline, CDR1 is ENHRY and CDR2 SYGVKD. This CDR3 has 11 amino acids. The CDR3 coding sequence is TGTGCCATCAGTGACGGGAATGGCTACACCTTC. Protein sequence: CAISDGNGYTF.

This clone was recorded once. The chain links TRBV30 to TRBJ1-5, with 7 bases aligning to TRBD1. Per the germline V gene, CDR1 is GTSNPN and CDR2 is SVGIG (reference sequence). The CDR3 runs to 15 residues. V was pared by 0 bases and J by 2 bases, with 4 bases of the junction left unmatched. The CDR3: CAWSVTGYGNQPQHF. Here the CDR3 DNA reads TGTGCCTGGAGTGTGACAGGGTACGGCAATCAGCCCCAGCATTTT.

The chain is built from TRBV5-8 and TRBJ1-2; TRBD1 aligns across 9 bases. CDR1 is SGHTS, CDR2 YDEGEE, per germline. Trimming removed 4 bases from V and 3 bases from J; junction bases left unmatched: 4. This CDR3 contains 14 residues. Here the CDR3 DNA reads TGTGCCAGCAGCCCGGGACAGGGCTACTATGGCTACACCTTC. Translation: CASSPGQGYYGYTF.

The chain joins TRBV7-9 to TRBJ2-7; a weak D match, TRBD1 (5 bases). V lost 0 bases and J 7 bases, leaving 13 bases between the germline ends. The V gene's germline CDR1 is SEHNR and CDR2 FQNEAQ (reference sequence). This CDR3 has 14 residues. This CDR3 reads CASSLALKGEEQYF. The CDR3, as DNA: TGTGCCAGCAGCTTAGCGTTGAAAGGGGAAGAGCAGTACTTC.

The chain combines TRBV28 with TRBJ1-2, with TRBD1 identical over 9 bases. The CDR3 consists of 15 residues. Germline V gene sequence: CDR1 MDHEN, CDR2 SYDVKM. After removal of 2 bases from V and 2 bases from J, the junction contained 3 bases not matched to a gene. CDR3 sequence: CASSLGQGLNYGYTF. DNA of the CDR3: TGTGCCAGCAGTTTAGGACAGGGGTTAAACTATGGCTACACCTTC.

This clone occurred once. Other DNA sequences in this sample translate to the same CDR3. The chain has TRBV5-4 and TRBJ1-1; TRBD1 might be the D (5 bases). With 1 base removed from V and 5 bases from J, the gap between germline ends came to 9 bases. CDR1 is SGHNT and CDR2 is YYREEE in the germline V gene (reference sequence). This CDR3 comprises 13 residues. This CDR3 reads CASSLLGVTEAFF. As DNA, the CDR3 is TGTGCCAGCAGCTTGCTAGGGGTTACTGAAGCTTTCTTT.

The chain links TRBV7-9 to TRBJ1-4; TRBD1 aligns across 8 bases. V lost 6 bases to trimming and J lost 3 bases; unmatched junction nucleotides: 9. Germline values: CDR1 SEHNR, CDR2 FQNEAQ (reference sequence). This CDR3 spans 16 amino acids. The CDR3 loop reads CASRYTGGAANEKLFF. CDR3 bases: TGTGCCAGCAGATACACAGGGGGAGCAGCTAATGAAAAACTGTTTTTT.

The chain employs TRBV9 and TRBJ2-3; 7 bases agree with TRBD2. The CDR3 runs to 16 residues. CDR1 SGDLS and CDR2 YYNGEE come from the germline V gene. The J segment lost 0 bases and the V segment lost 6 bases, leaving 10 bases of the junction unmatched. The CDR3 DNA sequence: TGTGCCAGCACCCCTTTTGCTAGCGGAAGCACAGATACGCAGTATTTT. Its translation is CASTPFASGSTDTQYF.